This TCR beta chain was identified in a study of cytomegalovirus exposure and HLA in healthy donors listed by TCRdb under 2017. A note on the overall study: According to an earlier analysis of 587 of the donors, about 179 million T cells yielded over 90 million unique TCR beta sequences and around 300 Gb of sequence data. Alongside the repertoire data, information on donor age, sex, ethnicity and CMV serostatus was compiled. Because of strong linkage in the cohort, roughly five DR-DQ haplotypes were treated as single units for association and clustering. Approximately 300 gigabases of sequencing data and approximately 93 million unique TCR sequences were included in an early release covering about 700 HLA-typed donors. Among some 400 genotyped donors of the cohort, an average of around 250,000 unique TCR beta nucleotide sequences was sequenced per donor, of which about 18% were non-productive. In the later analysis, no new phenotypic data were used to find candidate immune exposures; instead, reliance was placed on TCR beta sequences and their occurrence across donors. Of the roughly 400 genotyped donors, about 84% fell in the genetic ancestry cluster associated with self-reported Caucasian donors. HLA typing covered class I and class II loci at four-digit resolution. In a later analysis, previously published TCR beta repertoires from more than 500 donors were re-analyzed and high-resolution HLA genotyping was added so that TCR occurrence patterns could be studied. Every discovery cohort repertoire had been produced on one sequencing platform. Besides the first cohort of 666 subjects, a separate validation cohort made up of roughly 120 different subjects was used. The aim of the study was to test whether cataloging public T cell receptors could identify signatures of past pathogen exposure. The study profiled the T cell repertoires of 550 to 700 subjects by immunosequencing and related them to cytomegalovirus serostatus. The number of typed donors differed by locus: about 629-630 for A, B, C, DRB1 and DQB1; 522 for DQA1; approximately 600 for DPA1; and 400 to 480 for DPB1. In a later genetic analysis, genome-wide SNP genotypes for about 60% of the 666 donors were used, and that subset was treated as a discovery cohort. High-throughput TCR immunosequencing, statistical association of individual TCRs with disease status, and machine learning were combined to predict cytomegalovirus infection status. To decide whether each TCR beta V gene segment behaved as functional or pseudogenic, an earlier analysis of over 500 of the donors relied on high-throughput TCR beta sequencing.

V lost 3 bases and J lost 0 bases; the stretch between them is 8 bases long. Based on the germline V gene, the CDR1 and CDR2 sequences are SGHRS and YFSETQ. Counted from cysteine to phenylalanine, this CDR3 has 14 amino acids. Just the 42-base CDR3 DNA is kept, in frame starting at base 1. This clone has just a few counts. Its recognized antigen is unknown. Within one base of it there is no much larger clone, and no base qualities were kept. General study outcomes and caveats: A total of 150 or so TCR beta chains were listed by the study as associated with cytomegalovirus. According to a later analysis, most CMV-associated TCR beta chains appeared to be HLA-restricted, and the HLA associations seemed to be driven largely by CMV exposure. Because the 87-base-pair reads could not distinguish some IMGT-functional V segments, including TRBV6-2 and TRBV6-3, those segments were excluded. In a later analysis, several top co-occurrence clusters were reported to appear linked to parvovirus B19, influenza, CMV and Epstein-Barr virus. Roughly uniform sequencing depth across donors was assumed in presence/absence analyses, although this assumption may not hold. In a later analysis, TCR association rates were found to vary across HLA loci, with the most associated TCRs seen for DRB1 alleles and the fewest for HLA-C alleles. A later analysis found that HLA-associated TCR beta chains were more clonally expanded and had lower generation probabilities than equally common non-associated chains. A further reported finding was that TCR beta sequences accurately predicted the HLA-A and HLA-B alleles for most subjects in the first cohort. According to a later genetic analysis, donors in an Asian-associated ancestry cluster had fewer N-insertions in productive TCRs than the approximately 650-donor mean. Across donors, most TCR sequences were observed very rarely, whereas some public TCRs were present in many individuals. In this cohort, only TCR beta chains were sequenced, and detectable features were limited by the absence of alpha or paired-chain data. In an earlier analysis of some 550 of the donors, most TCR beta V segments were observed in productive rearrangements about 90% or about 30% of the time, broadly matching IMGT annotations. The earlier analysis of around 600 of the donors excluded about 16 rarely observed V segments, including chromosome 9 orphons, because counts were too low. The classifier was reported to diagnose cytomegalovirus status with high specificity and sensitivity in both the original cohort and the validation cohort. The only immune exposure information available for the cohort was CMV serostatus. Three of the identified cytomegalovirus-associated TCR beta chains were confirmed in vitro to be specific for cytomegalovirus antigens. HLA typing was unavailable for some donors at each locus, so association tests used only the typed subset. Linkage disequilibrium might explain the correlated functional status among segregating V segments, but an unknown experimental factor could not be ruled out. Strong co-occurrence of HLA alleles, especially DR and DQ, made assigning TCR associations to individual alleles difficult. It was suggested by the authors that the approach could potentially be generalized to other disease states and immunological phenotypes. In a later analysis, some 17,000 TCR beta sequences were associated with specific HLA alleles at a false discovery rate of 0.05. In a later genetic analysis, a missense DCLRE1C variant was associated with V-gene and J-gene trimming of TCR beta chains, and the association was replicated in an independent cohort. A group of highly shared sequence variants was considered likely to be a technical artifact of the sequencing pipeline.

The library was made by the immunoSEQ multiplex PCR assay. A mixture of 60 forward primers for TCR Vbeta segments and 13 reverse primers for TCR Jbeta segments was used in the multiplex PCR. A multiplex PCR assay on genomic DNA amplified the CDR3 region of rearranged TCR beta genes. Amplified TCR beta libraries were sequenced as 87-base-pair reads on the Illumina HiSeq System. Per the authors' processing: A later analysis tallied roughly 80 million unique TCR beta chains across the 650 to 750 repertoires, and about 10 million of those chains were shared by two or more donors. Raw reads were error-corrected and collapsed into unique sequences by a nearest-neighbor algorithm in which closely related sequences were merged to remove PCR and sequencing errors. CDR3 sequences were aligned to IMGT reference sequences to assign V, D and J gene segments. For a sequence to be retained, a match of at least six nucleotides to both a V gene segment and a J gene segment was required. Rearrangements were called productive when the CDR3 lacked stop codons and stayed in frame with V and J; all others were non-productive. CDR3 was defined according to IMGT convention as the region running from the second conserved V-encoded cysteine to the conserved J-encoded phenylalanine. Sequences without an unambiguous match to a single V gene segment were excluded from the earlier analysis of almost 600 of the donors. An earlier analysis of roughly 590 of the donors called V segments functional above 56.7% productive rearrangements and segregating when the between-donor standard deviation exceeded 5%. A statistical classification framework was built to diagnose cytomegalovirus status from the catalog of TCR beta chain sequences. In a later analysis, TCR nucleotide sequences were compared against IMGT/GENE-DB human TR gene sequences so that V and J genes could be assigned. In a later analysis, CDR3 sequences and most-parsimonious VDJ recombination scenarios were assigned using the TCRdist pipeline. In a later analysis, each TCR beta chain was defined by its CDR3 amino acid sequence together with its V-gene family, and reads without a unique V-gene family were excluded. A later analysis removed several hundred highly shared, low-generation-probability nucleotide sequences to deal with suspected cross-contamination and a sequencing artifact. For each public chain, a later analysis derived a clonal expansion index from normalized ranks of inferred template counts within each repertoire. In a later analysis, generation probabilities were computed using a VDJ recombination model fitted to out-of-frame rearrangements, and the results were checked against IGoR. A later analysis scored TCR-TCR, TCR-HLA and TCR-CMV co-occurrence with hypergeometric tests, applying a repertoire-size bias correction to TCR pairs. A later analysis estimated false discovery rates by permuting HLA or CMV assignments 20 times. In a later analysis, co-occurring TCRs were grouped using DBSCAN, with TCRdist sequence similarity added in when clustering inside HLA-allele-positive subsets. Repertoires with fewer than 30,000 or more than 120,000 public chains, plus five repertoires with anomalous nucleotide sharing, were excluded from co-occurrence clustering. TCRdb took over this immuneACCESS table, retaining in-frame rearrangements with V and J assigned. Such tables are incomplete; in checked studies, under half of the missing clones stem from an unresolved V gene, and the remainder is unexplained. V, J and clone size were drawn from that table, and D and trimming were deduced from the DNA. Present in this sample are 85,000 to 110,000 clones, under 85% of which were seen just once. The ten largest account for about 4.1% of the sample.

The cohort was made up of approximately 700 healthy bone marrow donors. At the time of sampling, every cohort member was nominally healthy, though immune exposures that went unrecorded were likely present. The donor was CMV seropositive and was included in the group of 250 to 300 seropositive cohort members. A peripheral blood sample was collected from each donor, and TCR beta sequencing was performed on peripheral blood mononuclear cells. Genomic DNA was extracted from the blood cell samples with the Qiagen DNeasy Blood Extraction Kit. This TCR was recovered from a middle-aged man in good health and CMV-seropositive. The chain is made from TRBV5-1 and TRBJ2-3; 6 matching bases give a weak D call of TRBD1. Input material: PBMCs. The base sequence is TGCGCCAGCAGCTGGACAGAGAGCACAGATACGCAGTATTTT. Its translation reads: CASSWTESTDTQYF.